Below are 26 T cell receptor beta chains sequenced from a single sample in a study of cytomegalovirus exposure and HLA in healthy donors. Profiling relied on immunoSEQ multiplex PCR, and the TCRdb table lists in-frame clones only, not all of them. There are about 83,000 clones in the sample; about 95% occur only once, and about 1.3% lies in the top ten. The source material was PBMCs. The source of these receptors is a woman younger than 35 in good health and CMV-seronegative.

V is TRBV2 and J is TRBJ1-1; D call uncertain. The V and J ends lost 5 bases and 1 base respectively, with 8 bases between them. CDR1 is SNHLY and CDR2 is FYNNEI in the germline V gene. The CDR3 consists of 13 residues. The DNA of the CDR3 is TGTGCCAGCAGTCCCGAGGGGAACACTGAAGCTTTCTTT. Protein product: CASSPEGNTEAFF.

The rearrangement joins TRBV5-6 to TRBJ1-5, with no clear D. Trimming stripped 2 bases from V and 4 bases from J, with 19 bases between. The CDR3 runs 17 residues. Germline CDR1 and CDR2: SGHDT and YYEEEE. The CDR3 sequence is CASSFLAGKESNQPQHF. The CDR3 DNA reads as TGTGCCAGCAGCTTCCTGGCGGGAAAGGAATCAAATCAGCCCCAGCATTTT.

V usage is TRBV29-1 and J usage is TRBJ2-1, with TRBD2 matching over 12 bases. V dropped 0 bases and J dropped 8; count of bases not matched to a gene: 17. The CDR3 length is 19 residues. Germline V gene lookup returns CDR1 SQVTM and CDR2 ANQGSEA. CDR3 bases: TGCAGCGTTGAAGATCCCGTGGTAAGACTAGCGGGAGAGGTCGATGAGCAGTTCTTC. Protein: CSVEDPVVRLAGEVDEQFF.

The chain recombines TRBV19 with TRBJ1-5, with TRBD1 matching 7 bases. V shed 4 bases and J 6 bases; nucleotides not matched to a gene: 6. The CDR3 extends over 14 amino acids. Germline V gene sequence: CDR1 LNHDA, CDR2 SQIVND (reference sequence). Here the CDR3 reads CASSTNRGGQPQHF. The CDR3 nucleotides read TGTGCCAGTAGTACAAACAGGGGAGGTCAGCCCCAGCATTTT.

CDR3 loop: CASSANRGRYGYTF. Here the CDR3 DNA reads TGTGCCAGCAGCGCGAACAGGGGCCGATATGGCTACACCTTC. The chain couples TRBV11-2 to TRBJ1-2; 7 bases are a match to TRBD1. Germline CDR1 and CDR2: SGHAT and FQNNGV. V shed 5 bases and J 5 bases; nucleotides not matched to a gene: 8. The CDR3 has 14 amino acids.

The chain links TRBV9 to TRBJ2-1; 12 nucleotides agree with TRBD2. The CDR3 runs 14 residues. The germline V gene has CDR1 SGDLS and CDR2 YYNGEE. Unmatched junction bases numbered 2, after V lost 2 bases and J lost 8 bases. The CDR3 DNA is TGTGCCAGCAGCGTTCGACTAGCGGGGGATGAGCAGTTCTTC. This encodes CASSVRLAGDEQFF. Together with reference TRBV9 and TRBJ2-1, the CDR3 gives the full variable domain: DSGVTQTPKHLITATGQRVTLRCSPRSGDLSVYWYQQSLDQGLQFLIQYYNGEERAKGNILERFSAQQFPDLHSELNLSSLELGDSALYFCASSVRLAGDEQFFGPGTRLTVL.

The V and J genes are TRBV9 and TRBJ2-7, with 9 bases matching TRBD2. V shed 2 bases and J 5 bases; nucleotides not matched to a gene: 5. The V gene's germline CDR1 is SGDLS and CDR2 YYNGEE. This CDR3 spans 14 amino acids. The DNA for the CDR3 is TGTGCCAGCAGCGTTAGCGGGAGCACCGACGAGCAGTACTTC. This encodes CASSVSGSTDEQYF.

The genes are TRBV28 and TRBJ2-1; the match to TRBD2 covers 13 bases. This CDR3 contains 20 residues. In germline, CDR1 is MDHEN, CDR2 SYDVKM. V shed 1 base, J shed 1 base, and the junction held 10 bases outside the gene matches. CDR3 amino acids: CASSLSGLAGVWGSYNEQFF. The CDR3 nucleotides read TGTGCCAGCAGTTTATCCGGACTAGCGGGAGTCTGGGGTTCCTACAATGAGCAGTTCTTC. Supplemented by reference TRBV28 and TRBJ2-1, the full variable domain reads DVKVTQSSRYLVKRTGEKVFLECVQDMDHENMFWYRQDPGLGLRLIYFSYDVKMKEKGDIPEGYSVSREKKERFSLILESASTNQTSMYLCASSLSGLAGVWGSYNEQFFGPGTRLTVL.

The V call is TRBV28, the J call TRBJ2-7; 7 bases agree with TRBD1. Trimming at V came to 3 bases and at J to 2 bases, leaving 7 bases not matched to a gene. Germline V gene data show CDR1 as MDHEN and CDR2 as SYDVKM. This CDR3 has 15 amino acids. The CDR3 coding sequence is TGTGCCAGCAGTTTCCTGACAGGGATTACCTACGAGCAGTACTTC. This translates into CASSFLTGITYEQYF. The full variable domain, with the rest looked up from reference TRBV28 and TRBJ2-7, is DVKVTQSSRYLVKRTGEKVFLECVQDMDHENMFWYRQDPGLGLRLIYFSYDVKMKEKGDIPEGYSVSREKKERFSLILESASTNQTSMYLCASSFLTGITYEQYFGPGTRLTVT.

The rearrangement links TRBV27 to TRBJ2-7; 11 nucleotides match TRBD2. This CDR3 is 15 amino acids long. V dropped 0 bases and J dropped 2; count of bases not matched to a gene: 0. Germline CDR1 MNHEY, CDR2 SMNVEV (reference sequence). The CDR3 DNA follows: TGTGCCAGCAGTTTATCGGGACTAGCGGCCTACGAGCAGTACTTC. Its translation is CASSLSGLAAYEQYF.

The chain carries TRBV7-6 and TRBJ2-1; D is perhaps TRBD2 (6 bases). Germline assignment: CDR1 SGHVS and CDR2 FNYEAQ. CDR3 length: 15 residues. V shed 5 bases and J shed 2 bases, with 13 bases lying between them. In DNA form, the CDR3 reads TGTGCCAGCAGCCCGACGGAGGGCGCCTACAATGAGCAGTTCTTC. Its protein is CASSPTEGAYNEQFF.

The chain recombines TRBV18 with TRBJ1-4; D perhaps matches TRBD1 (5 bases). The CDR3 runs to 18 residues. CDR1 is KGHSH, CDR2 LQKENI, per germline. Trimming pared 3 bases from V and 1 base from J, leaving 18 bases between. CDR3 in DNA: TGTGCCAGCTCACCCCGCTGGGGGGGAGGAGGAACTAATGAAAAACTGTTTTTT. Translating it yields CASSPRWGGGGTNEKLFF.

The CDR3 DNA sequence: TGTGCCAGCAGCTTGTACCAGTCTGGAAACACCATATATTTT. Amino acid sequence: CASSLYQSGNTIYF. The chain carries TRBV5-6 and TRBJ1-3; no reliable D call. The germline V and J ends were trimmed by 1 base and 1 base, with 6 bases remaining between them. This CDR3 comprises 14 residues. Germline CDR1 SGHDT, CDR2 YYEEEE.

The chain couples TRBV5-5 to TRBJ2-3; 7 positions match TRBD1. The V segment lost 1 base and the J segment 5 bases; nucleotides outside the gene matches: 13. This CDR3 spans 17 amino acids. Germline loops: CDR1 SGHKS, CDR2 YYEKEE (reference sequence). This chain's CDR3 is CASSLIGTAHWVDTQYF. The CDR3 DNA reads as TGTGCCAGCAGCTTGATAGGGACAGCCCATTGGGTAGATACGCAGTATTTT.

The chain's CDR3 is CASSFGSGRVIDTQYF. CDR3 sequence (DNA): TGCGCCAGCAGCTTCGGTAGCGGGAGGGTTATAGATACGCAGTATTTT. V and J are TRBV5-1 and TRBJ2-3, with 11 bases that match TRBD2. The CDR3 has 16 amino acids. Germline trimming cut 2 bases from V and 5 bases from J; bases unmatched to any gene: 7. The germline V gene encodes CDR1 SGHRS and CDR2 YFSETQ.

The chain recombines TRBV7-8 with TRBJ1-3, with D unclear. Between the trimmed V and J ends, which lost 2 bases and 4 bases, there was a span of 6 bases. CDR3 length: 13 residues. Germline lookup yields CDR1 SGHVS and CDR2 FQNEAQ. The CDR3 sequence is CASSLYRGNTIYF. CDR3 DNA: TGTGCCAGCAGCTTATATCGGGGAAACACCATATATTTT.

In its sample, this clone was seen once. The chain recombines TRBV18 with TRBJ1-3, with a weak D call TRBD1 (6 bases). The V end was cut by 3 bases, the J end by 2 bases, with 17 bases between. Germline V gene lookup returns CDR1 KGHSH and CDR2 LQKENI. The CDR3 covers 17 residues. CDR3 residues: CASSPAGAQSPGNTIYF. The CDR3 nucleotides read TGTGCCAGCTCACCGGCAGGGGCTCAATCACCTGGAAACACCATATATTTT.

The chain employs TRBV6-5 and TRBJ2-7; the D is unclear. Looked up from germline, CDR1 is MNHEY and CDR2 is SVGAGI. V was trimmed by 8 bases and J by 5 bases, leaving 13 bases between them. This CDR3 has 12 amino acids. As DNA, the CDR3 is TGTGCCAGCGGCTCCGTCAGCGACGAGCAGTACTTC. As protein: CASGSVSDEQYF.

V usage is TRBV15 and J usage is TRBJ1-1, with D perhaps matching TRBD1 (6 bases). This CDR3 spans 14 amino acids. The V gene's germline CDR1 is LNHNV and CDR2 YYDKDF (reference sequence). Deletions cut 1 base from V and 2 bases from J, with 8 bases between. The CDR3 DNA follows: TGTGCCACCAGCAGAGCAGGGGTTAACACTGAAGCTTTCTTT. As protein: CATSRAGVNTEAFF. Based on the CDR3 plus reference TRBV15 and TRBJ1-1, the full variable domain is DAMVIQNPRYQVTQFGKPVTLSCSQTLNHNVMYWYQQKSSQAPKLLFHYYDKDFNNEADTPDNFQSRRPNTSFCFLDIRSPGLGDTAMYLCATSRAGVNTEAFFGQGTRLTVV.

The chain links TRBV11-2 to TRBJ2-6; D is undetermined. The V end was cut by 4 bases, the J end by 3 bases, with 7 bases between. The germline V gene encodes CDR1 SGHAT and CDR2 FQNNGV. The CDR3 is 14 amino acids. CDR3 amino acids: CASSSLRGANVLTF. The CDR3 DNA sequence: TGTGCCAGCAGCTCGCTGCGTGGGGCCAACGTCCTGACTTTC.

The chain has TRBV11-2 and TRBJ1-3; D call uncertain. V shed 1 base and J shed 0 bases, with 7 bases lying between them. CDR3 size: 15 residues. In germline, CDR1 is SGHAT, CDR2 FQNNGV. CDR3 DNA sequence: TGTGCCAGCAGCTTAGTATCCAGCTCTGGAAACACCATATATTTT. Its translation: CASSLVSSSGNTIYF.

The gene calls are TRBV7-6 and TRBJ2-7, with 15 bases aligning to TRBD2. CDR1 and CDR2 from the germline V gene are SGHVS and FNYEAQ. J lost 5 bases, V lost 5 bases, and 13 bases had no gene match. The CDR3 is 18 residues long. CDR3 amino acids: CASSPGLAGGPSPNEQYF. The DNA of the CDR3 is TGTGCCAGCAGCCCCGGACTAGCGGGAGGGCCCTCCCCCAACGAGCAGTACTTC.

The CDR3 region is CASSLVGGTYEQYF. CDR3 bases: TGCGCCAGCAGCTTGGTAGGGGGTACCTACGAGCAGTACTTC. V and J are TRBV5-1 and TRBJ2-7, with D possibly matching TRBD1 (6 bases). Germline CDR1 reads SGHRS; CDR2 reads YFSETQ. This CDR3 contains 14 residues. V lost 0 bases and J lost 2, with 9 bases in between.

The gene calls are TRBV6-5 and TRBJ2-7, with TRBD2 identical over 11 bases. Trimming cost V 4 bases and J 5 bases; bases outside gene matches: 4. Germline CDR1 is MNHEY and CDR2 is SVGAGI. The CDR3 is 14 residues long. The CDR3 nucleotides are TGTGCCAGCAGTTCGGGGACTAGCGGCGACGAGCAGTACTTC. This translates into CASSSGTSGDEQYF.

This chain connects TRBV4-1 to TRBJ1-2, with 9 positions matching TRBD1. The J segment lost 4 bases and the V segment lost 0 bases, leaving 6 bases of the junction unmatched. Germline V gene lookup returns CDR1 MGHRA and CDR2 YSYEKL. The CDR3 runs to 16 residues. The CDR3 here is CASSQDPTGGSYGYTF. The CDR3 bases are TGCGCCAGCAGCCAAGATCCGACAGGGGGAAGCTATGGCTACACCTTC.

The rearrangement links TRBV25-1 to TRBJ2-1, with 7 nucleotides matching TRBD2. The CDR3 covers 18 residues. Germline V lookup: CDR1 MGHDK, CDR2 SYGVNS. J gave up 3 bases and V 1 base, and 12 bases lay outside the gene matches. CDR3 residues: CASSESTLAGAVYNEQFF. The CDR3 nucleotides are TGTGCCAGCAGTGAATCGACCCTTGCGGGAGCCGTCTACAATGAGCAGTTCTTC.